This TCR beta chain was retrieved from a study of cytomegalovirus exposure and HLA in healthy donors. Findings and caveats of the study: The tendency of first-cohort TCR clusters to co-occur in the 90 to 150 validation repertoires emerged from a later analysis. Reports credit the classifier with highly specific, highly sensitive diagnosis of cytomegalovirus status.

Germline CDR1 reads MDHEN; CDR2 reads SYDVKM. Trimming removed 6 bases from V and 0 bases from J, with 8 bases in between. This CDR3 has 13 amino acids. Here immunoSEQ multiplex PCR was the method, and the copy in TCRdb shows in-frame clones only, minus some. The sample lists over 150,000 clones; nearly 90% were seen once. While the first cohort had fewer than 850 subjects, the donors belonged to the separate validation cohort of 100 to 150 subjects. For this clone: Its antigen is unknown.

The rearrangement uses TRBV28 and TRBJ1-1, with D hard to call. This clonotype was obtained from a man aged 18 to 29 in good health and CMV-seropositive. The sample comprised PBMCs. The CDR3 DNA is TGTGCCAGCAGCCCGTCGGTGAACACTGAAGCTTTCTTT. It codes for CASSPSVNTEAFF. Full variable domain (missing parts from reference TRBV28 and TRBJ1-1): DVKVTQSSRYLVKRTGEKVFLECVQDMDHENMFWYRQDPGLGLRLIYFSYDVKMKEKGDIPEGYSVSREKKERFSLILESASTNQTSMYLCASSPSVNTEAFFGQGTRLTVV.